This entry is about one T cell receptor beta chain. The CDR3 contains 17 residues. The V segment lost 4 bases and the J segment 7 bases; nucleotides outside the gene matches: 8. The germline V gene encodes CDR1 SGHRS and CDR2 YFSETQ. The data originate from a study of blood T cell repertoires in COVID-19. Across the whole study: The United States, Italy and Spain provided the acute and convalescent COVID-19 samples.

Assay used: immunoSEQ multiplex PCR; TCRdb lists only in-frame clones, some missing. The sample shows about 120,000 clones, 60% to 85% of them seen only once. The sample was peripheral blood. This chain connects TRBV5-1 to TRBJ2-1; TRBD2 matches 16 bases. This TCR derives from a man between 65 and 85 years old with acute or convalescent COVID-19. The CDR3 DNA reads as TGCGCCAGCAGCCCACCGGGACTAGCGGGGGGGAGGAATGAGCAGTTCTTC. It translates to CASSPPGLAGGRNEQFF.